Shown below are 29 T cell receptor beta chains from a single sample sequenced in a study of blood T cell repertoires in COVID-19. Assay: immunoSEQ multiplex PCR; the TCRdb copy retains only in-frame clones and omits some. The repertoire holds around 400,000 clones, with around 87% as singletons. Sequencing was performed on peripheral blood. These receptors were collected from a woman aged 55-75 years with COVID-19, enrolled during active disease.

On this clone itself: The same CDR3 also results from other DNA sequences found in this sample. This chain links TRBV6-5 with TRBJ1-1; D unresolved. Germline assignment: CDR1 MNHEY and CDR2 SVGAGI. The V and J ends lost 8 bases and 6 bases respectively, with 10 bases between them. CDR3 length: 11 residues. The CDR3 loop reads CASGRGAEAFF. CDR3 DNA sequence: TGTGCCAGCGGTCGGGGTGCTGAAGCTTTCTTT.

V and J are TRBV7-6 and TRBJ1-5; TRBD1 agrees at 7 bases. Germline CDR1 and CDR2: SGHVS and FNYEAQ. Unmatched junction bases numbered 11, after V lost 5 bases and J lost 7 bases. This CDR3 has 15 residues. CDR3 protein: CASSLSAGGRQPQHF. The CDR3 DNA follows: TGTGCCAGCAGCCTATCCGCAGGGGGGCGCCAGCCCCAGCATTTT. Full variable domain (rest looked up from reference TRBV7-6 and TRBJ1-5): GAGVSQSPRYKVTKRGQDVALRCDPISGHVSLYWYRQALGQGPEFLTYFNYEAQQDKSGLPNDRFSAERPEGSISTLTIQRTEQRDSAMYRCASSLSAGGRQPQHFGDGTRLSIL.

The chain uses TRBV2 and TRBJ1-2; D not certain. The CDR3 runs to 15 residues. The V gene's germline CDR1 is SNHLY and CDR2 FYNNEI. V lost 2 bases and J 4 bases, leaving 14 bases between the germline ends. The CDR3 DNA is TGTGCCAGCAGTGAACCCAAGAGACTTTTCTATGGCTACACCTTC. Amino acid sequence: CASSEPKRLFYGYTF.

V usage is TRBV18 and J usage is TRBJ1-4, with 9 bases matching TRBD1. This CDR3 contains 17 residues. With V trimmed by 6 bases and J by 1 base, 9 bases remained unmatched. The germline V gene has CDR1 KGHSH and CDR2 LQKENI. Written as DNA, the CDR3 is TGTGCCAGCTCTCATCTCAGACAGGGGGAAACTAATGAAAAACTGTTTTTT. It yields the protein CASSHLRQGETNEKLFF. Full variable domain (outside the CDR3, taken from reference TRBV18 and TRBJ1-4): NAGVMQNPRHLVRRRGQEARLRCSPMKGHSHVYWYRQLPEEGLKFMVYLQKENIIDESGMPKERFSAEFPKEGPSILRIQQVVRGDSAAYFCASSHLRQGETNEKLFFGSGTQLSVL.

This chain joins TRBV6-5 and TRBJ2-1; the D is unclear. This CDR3 is built from 13 residues. The germline V gene encodes CDR1 MNHEY and CDR2 SVGAGI. V shed 2 bases and J shed 5 bases, with 7 bases lying between them. CDR3 in DNA: TGTGCCAGCAGTTACCTCCTAAACAATGAGCAGTTCTTC. This codes for CASSYLLNNEQFF.

The chain is built from TRBV27 and TRBJ1-2, with D maybe TRBD1 (6 bases). Germline V gives CDR1 MNHEY, CDR2 SMNVEV (reference sequence). The CDR3 sequence is 14 residues long. With 3 bases removed from V and 8 bases from J, the gap between germline ends came to 16 bases. The CDR3 sequence: CASSFRQGWGGYTF. DNA for the CDR3: TGTGCCAGCAGTTTCCGGCAGGGGTGGGGAGGCTACACCTTC.

This clone was found many times. The V call is TRBV28, the J call TRBJ1-2, with 8 positions matching TRBD1. The V segment lost 9 bases and the J segment 7 bases; nucleotides outside the gene matches: 10. Germline CDR1 and CDR2: MDHEN and SYDVKM. This CDR3 contains 13 residues. The CDR3 loop reads CASKPGGLVGYTF. CDR3 DNA: TGTGCCAGTAAACCAGGGGGCTTGGTTGGCTACACCTTC.

The chain recombines TRBV19 with TRBJ1-1; 8 nucleotides line up with TRBD1. J lost 4 bases, V lost 7 bases, and 5 bases had no gene match. CDR1 is LNHDA and CDR2 is SQIVND in the germline V gene (reference sequence). This CDR3 contains 13 residues. The CDR3 nucleotides read TGTGCCAGTACTAGGACAGGGTCCACTGAAGCTTTCTTT. The encoded protein is CASTRTGSTEAFF.

This chain joins TRBV5-1 and TRBJ2-7, with D maybe TRBD1 (6 bases). Trimming stripped 1 base from V and 4 bases from J, with 24 bases between. The CDR3 consists of 18 residues. Germline CDR1 SGHRS, CDR2 YFSETQ. CDR3 region: CASSLTRSGHPWEYEQYF. CDR3 DNA: TGCGCCAGCAGCTTGACACGTTCGGGACATCCCTGGGAGTACGAGCAGTACTTC.

This chain joins TRBV5-1 and TRBJ1-3, with 10 bases fitting TRBD1. V shed 4 bases and J 3 bases; nucleotides not matched to a gene: 10. The CDR3 spans 17 residues. The germline V gene encodes CDR1 SGHRS and CDR2 YFSETQ. CDR3 DNA sequence: TGCGCCAGCAGCCTGGGGGTGACAGGGGGCGGTGGAAACACCATATATTTT. Residues: CASSLGVTGGGGNTIYF.

This clone was observed once. Other DNA sequences in this sample translate to the same CDR3. The chain carries TRBV9 and TRBJ2-1; a weak D match, TRBD2 (5 bases). The CDR3 sequence is 15 residues long. Germline CDR1 SGDLS, CDR2 YYNGEE. Between the trimmed V and J ends, which lost 0 bases and 1 base, there was a span of 8 bases. CDR3 protein: CASSVATGSYNEQFF. The CDR3 DNA sequence: TGTGCCAGCAGCGTAGCGACGGGGTCCTACAATGAGCAGTTCTTC.

V usage is TRBV6-5 and J usage is TRBJ2-1, with 8 bases aligning to TRBD2. CDR3 length: 16 residues. Germline V gives CDR1 MNHEY, CDR2 SVGAGI. After removal of 4 bases from V and 0 bases from J, the junction contained 5 bases not matched to a gene. The CDR3 DNA sequence: TGTGCCAGCAGTTCCCTGGCGGGGGGCTCCTACAATGAGCAGTTCTTC. This codes for CASSSLAGGSYNEQFF.

This clone appeared once. The J gene is TRBJ1-4, the V gene TRBV28; 8 bases fit TRBD1. Per germline, CDR1 MDHEN and CDR2 SYDVKM. V was pared by 3 bases and J by 7 bases, with 4 bases of the junction left unmatched. The CDR3 sequence is 14 residues long. The CDR3 bases are TGTGCCAGCAGTTTGGAAGGGACAGGTGAAAAACTGTTTTTT. Protein sequence: CASSLEGTGEKLFF.

The chain carries TRBV11-2 and TRBJ1-6, with D maybe TRBD1 (5 bases). V was trimmed by 5 bases and J by 2 bases, leaving 13 bases between them. This CDR3 is 16 amino acids long. In germline, CDR1 is SGHAT, CDR2 FQNNGV. CDR3 loop: CASSPGGPAYNSPLHF. The CDR3 DNA is TGTGCCAGCAGCCCCGGGGGTCCAGCCTATAATTCACCCCTCCACTTT.

The chain is built from TRBV27 and TRBJ2-7; the D gene is possibly TRBD2 (5 bases). The germline V gene encodes CDR1 MNHEY and CDR2 SMNVEV (reference sequence). The CDR3 spans 14 residues. Trimming removed 6 bases at V and 3 bases at J, with 15 bases between. CDR3 loop: CASSPRESGYEQYF. DNA of the CDR3: TGTGCCAGCAGCCCCCGGGAATCGGGCTACGAGCAGTACTTC.

V is TRBV6-4 and J is TRBJ1-6; 7 bases line up with TRBD1. Looked up from germline, CDR1 is MRHNA and CDR2 is SNTAGT. The trim removed 6 bases at V and 7 bases at J, leaving 9 bases unmatched. The CDR3 has 15 residues. CDR3 DNA: TGTGCCAGCAGCAGATCCGGGACAGCAAATTCACCCCTCCACTTT. Protein sequence: CASSRSGTANSPLHF.

The chain couples TRBV5-1 to TRBJ2-3, with 15 bases matching TRBD2. This CDR3 region has 15 residues. The V segment lost 4 bases and the J segment 6 bases; nucleotides outside the gene matches: 3. Germline loops: CDR1 SGHRS, CDR2 YFSETQ. CDR3 loop: CASSPGTSGGDTQYF. In nucleotides, the CDR3 is TGCGCCAGCAGCCCCGGGACTAGCGGGGGGGATACGCAGTATTTT. The complete variable domain, with remaining parts taken from reference TRBV5-1 and TRBJ2-3, reads KAGVTQTPRYLIKTRGQQVTLSCSPISGHRSVSWYQQTPGQGLQFLFEYFSETQRNKGNFPGRFSGRQFSNSRSEMNVSTLELGDSALYLCASSPGTSGGDTQYFGPGTRLTVL.

This clone was found once. The rearrangement links TRBV7-9 to TRBJ1-1; no firm D call. The germline CDR1 and CDR2 sequences are SEHNR and FQNEAQ (reference sequence). Trimming took 4 bases from V and 5 from J, leaving 14 bases between them. There are 14 residues in the CDR3. The CDR3 spells CASSSPGGRTEAFF. The CDR3 nucleotides are TGTGCCAGCAGCTCTCCGGGAGGGCGAACTGAAGCTTTCTTT.

J is TRBJ1-1 and V is TRBV19; possibly TRBD1 for D (6 bases). This CDR3 contains 19 residues. CDR1 and CDR2 (germline): LNHDA, SQIVND (reference sequence). Trimming cost V 10 bases and J 1 base, with 31 bases left between them. The CDR3 sequence is CATTTHIPGHVPWNTEAFF. In DNA form, the CDR3 reads TGTGCCACGACCACTCACATTCCGGGACACGTCCCGTGGAACACTGAAGCTTTCTTT.

V and J are TRBV6-1 and TRBJ2-2; TRBD1 agrees at 10 bases. After removal of 4 bases from V and 4 bases from J, the junction contained 6 bases not matched to a gene. This CDR3 is built from 16 residues. Germline V gene data show CDR1 as MNHNS and CDR2 as SASEGT. The CDR3: CASSARDRGGTGELFF. The CDR3 region has the DNA TGTGCCAGCAGTGCCCGGGACAGGGGTGGCACCGGGGAGCTGTTTTTT.

This chain connects TRBV7-9 to TRBJ2-3; 11 positions agree with TRBD2. CDR1 SEHNR and CDR2 FQNEAQ come from the germline V gene (reference sequence). V shed 4 bases and J 8 bases; nucleotides not matched to a gene: 17. This CDR3 is built from 18 residues. CDR3 loop: CASSSLLLVAGGPFTQYF. In DNA, the CDR3 is TGTGCCAGCAGCTCACTTCTTTTGGTAGCGGGGGGGCCGTTTACGCAGTATTTT.

This clone occurred a few times. This chain uses TRBV13 with TRBJ2-3, with TRBD2 matching 14 bases. Germline assignment: CDR1 PRHDT and CDR2 FYEKMQ (reference sequence). The ends lost 4 bases at V and 4 bases at J; junction bases unmatched: 13. This CDR3 region has 19 residues. This chain's CDR3 is CASSSRGLAGGTGPDTQYF. For the CDR3, the DNA is TGTGCCAGCAGCTCCCGCGGACTAGCGGGGGGAACGGGCCCAGATACGCAGTATTTT. The variable domain in full, with the rest retrieved from reference TRBV13 and TRBJ2-3, is AAGVIQSPRHLIKEKRETATLKCYPIPRHDTVYWYQQGPGQDPQFLISFYEKMQSDKGSIPDRFSAQQFSDYHSELNMSSLELGDSALYFCASSSRGLAGGTGPDTQYFGPGTRLTVL.

This clone came up once. This chain links TRBV19 with TRBJ2-1, with TRBD1 identical over 8 bases. V dropped 10 bases and J dropped 7; count of bases not matched to a gene: 9. The germline gives CDR1 LNHDA, CDR2 SQIVND (reference sequence). The length of the CDR3 is 13 residues. The CDR3 spells CATARQGRNEQFF. CDR3 bases: TGTGCCACCGCCCGACAGGGGAGGAATGAGCAGTTCTTC.

The CDR3 spells CASSRGGTYEQYF. CDR3 coding DNA: TGTGCCAGCAGCCGGGGGGGTACCTACGAGCAGTACTTC. The J gene is TRBJ2-7, the V gene TRBV3-1 (or the pseudogene TRBV3-2); 7 bases are a match to TRBD2. The CDR3 is made up of 13 amino acids. The J segment lost 2 bases and the V segment lost 4 bases, leaving 2 bases of the junction unmatched. Germline lookup yields CDR1 LGHDT and CDR2 YNNKEL (reference sequence).

The chain is built from TRBV30 and TRBJ1-1; D ambiguous. V gave up 1 base and J gave up 4 bases, with 7 bases separating them. There are 12 residues in the CDR3. Germline V gives CDR1 GTSNPN, CDR2 SVGIG (reference sequence). CDR3 loop: CAWSGGSTEAFF. The CDR3 DNA reads TGTGCCTGGAGTGGAGGGAGCACTGAAGCTTTCTTT.

This chain joins TRBV5-5 and TRBJ2-1; perhaps TRBD2 as D (6 bases). Trimming took 1 base from V and 4 from J, leaving 18 bases between them. From germline, CDR1 is SGHKS and CDR2 YYEKEE (reference sequence). CDR3 size: 17 residues. The CDR3, as DNA: TGTGCCAGCAGCTTGCGCCGCTTGGGGGGATCTTACAATGAGCAGTTCTTC. Its translation: CASSLRRLGGSYNEQFF. Full variable domain (outside the CDR3, taken from reference TRBV5-5 and TRBJ2-1): DAGVTQSPTHLIKTRGQQVTLRCSPISGHKSVSWYQQVLGQGPQFIFQYYEKEERGRGNFPDRFSARQFPNYSSELNVNALLLGDSALYLCASSLRRLGGSYNEQFFGPGTRLTVL.

The genes are TRBV6-6 and TRBJ1-2, with a possible D match to TRBD1 (6 bases). CDR3 size: 13 residues. V lost 7 bases to trimming and J lost 8 bases, with 17 bases between them. Germline V CDR1 and CDR2: MNHNY, SVGAGI (reference sequence). Written as DNA, the CDR3 is TGTGCCAGCAAGAAACAGGGATCCGACGGCTACACCTTC. Translated: CASKKQGSDGYTF.

This chain joins TRBV10-1 and TRBJ1-2; D possibly corresponds to TRBD1 (5 bases). Trimming stripped 7 bases from V and 2 bases from J, with 29 bases between. This CDR3 contains 19 residues. The germline gives CDR1 WNHNN, CDR2 SYGVQD (reference sequence). DNA of the CDR3: TGCGCCAGCACAGTTGCTAGGGATAAGCAAGGGGAGGACAACTATGGCTACACCTTC. Translated: CASTVARDKQGEDNYGYTF.

The V and J genes are TRBV27 and TRBJ1-6, with 8 bases fitting TRBD1. Germline assignment: CDR1 MNHEY and CDR2 SMNVEV (reference sequence). This CDR3 is 13 amino acids long. Germline trimming cut 6 bases from V and 9 bases from J; bases unmatched to any gene: 4. Here the CDR3 reads CASSRDRGSPLHF. Written as DNA, the CDR3 is TGTGCCAGCAGCCGCGACAGGGGTTCACCCCTCCACTTT.